These T cell receptor beta chains were read from a single sample in a study of sequential checkpoint blockade in melanoma. Some clones are missing from TCRdb's copy, which holds only in-frame ones; the method was immunoSEQ multiplex PCR. In the table there are over 10,000 clones, less than 80% of which are singletons. The sequences come from CD8+ T cells sorted from blood (inferred from file names), collected from a patient given nivolumab and ipilimumab in sequence. The receptors shown here come from a human donor with melanoma. Both conserved end residues are part of each CDR3. D genes are given only for firm matches. The size of a clone is reported for some rows only, either as once, few or many, or as a class for expanded clones.

TRBJ2-2 | TRBV9 | NA | NA | CASSVSGELFF | TGTGCCAGCAGCGTATCGGGGGAGCTGTTTTTT
TRBJ1-2 | TRBV7-2 | NA | NA | CASSLSIGNYGYTF | TGTGCCAGCAGCTTATCCATCGGTAACTATGGCTACACCTTC
TRBJ1-2 | TRBV6-6 | NA | NA | CASSYSAGQNGYTF | TGTGCCAGCAGTTACTCGGCAGGACAGAACGGCTACACCTTC
TRBJ1-2 | TRBV2 | NA | few | CASSVGDSGYTF | TGTGCCAGCAGTGTGGGAGACTCCGGCTACACCTTC
TRBJ1-6 | TRBV5-6 | NA | NA | CASSLEGVYDSPLHF | TGTGCCAGCAGCTTGGAAGGGGTGTACGATTCACCCCTCCACTTT
TRBJ2-1 | TRBV21-1 | NA | NA | CASSKSVRGTGEQFF | TGTGCCAGCAGCAAAAGTGTCAGGGGTACGGGTGAGCAGTTCTTC
TRBJ1-6 | TRBV19 | TRBD1 | NA | CASKDRGISPLHF | TGTGCCAGCAAGGACAGGGGCATTTCACCCCTCCACTTT
TRBJ1-1 | TRBV30 | TRBD1 | NA | CAWSYGRGIRHSNEAFF | TGTGCCTGGAGTTACGGCAGGGGGATTCGTCATTCTAATGAAGCTTTCTTT
TRBJ1-1 | TRBV6-5 | TRBD1 | once | CASSYSQTGGSEAFF | TGTGCCAGCAGTTACTCCCAGACAGGGGGCTCTGAAGCTTTCTTT
TRBJ1-1 | TRBV10-3 | NA | NA | CASSDGVETEAFF | TGTGCCTCCAGCGACGGGGTAGAAACTGAAGCTTTCTTT
TRBJ2-7 | TRBV2 | TRBD2 | NA | CASMLAGREQYF | TGTGCCAGCATGCTAGCGGGACGCGAGCAGTACTTC
TRBJ1-4 | TRBV2 | NA | NA | CASSESPGSEKLFF | TGTGCCAGCAGTGAATCTCCGGGGAGTGAAAAACTGTTTTTT
TRBJ1-2 | TRBV4-3 | NA | NA | CASSLERRENYGYTF | TGCGCCAGCAGCCTCGAAAGGAGGGAGAACTATGGCTACACCTTC
TRBJ1-2 | TRBV2 | TRBD1 | NA | CASSEGPAGGIDGYTF | TGTGCCAGCAGTGAAGGTCCGGCAGGGGGCATCGATGGCTACACCTTC
TRBJ2-7 | TRBV6-1 | TRBD1 | NA | CASSDLPGQRPYEQYF | TGTGCCAGCAGTGACCTCCCGGGACAGAGACCCTACGAGCAGTACTTC
TRBJ1-1 | TRBV28 | TRBD1 | NA | CASSLIQGTEAFF | TGTGCCAGCAGTTTAATACAGGGGACTGAAGCTTTCTTT
TRBJ1-2 | TRBV2 | TRBD1 | NA | CASSESVRDRRYGYTF | TGTGCCAGCAGTGAATCGGTCCGGGACAGGAGGTATGGCTACACCTTC
TRBJ1-3 | TRBV5-6 | NA | NA | CASSLAQERNTIYF | TGTGCCAGCAGCTTGGCACAGGAGCGAAACACCATATATTTT
TRBJ1-5 | TRBV27 | TRBD1 | NA | CASSPGTGHQPQHF | TGTGCCAGCAGTCCGGGGACAGGGCACCAGCCCCAGCATTTT
TRBJ2-3 | TRBV2 | NA | NA | CASSDVGGSTDTQYF | TGTGCCAGCAGTGATGTTGGCGGAAGCACAGATACGCAGTATTTT
TRBJ2-7 | TRBV6-5 | TRBD1 | NA | CASSHRGLEYEQYF | TGTGCCAGCAGTCACAGGGGGCTTGAATACGAGCAGTACTTC
TRBJ2-2 | TRBV19 | TRBD1 | NA | CASNPGQGAQGELFF | TGTGCCAGCAATCCGGGACAGGGGGCGCAAGGGGAGCTGTTTTTT
TRBJ2-3 | TRBV5-1 | NA | NA | CASSLKSTYRVLNTDTQYF | TGCGCCAGCAGTCTAAAATCAACCTACAGGGTTTTGAACACAGATACGCAGTATTTT
TRBJ2-5 | TRBV7-6 | NA | NA | CASSLGQAKQETQYF | TGTGCCAGCAGCTTAGGTCAGGCCAAACAAGAGACCCAGTACTTC
TRBJ1-2 | TRBV12-5 | TRBD1 | NA | CASGGDRAGDGYTF | TGTGCTAGTGGGGGGGACAGGGCAGGAGATGGCTACACCTTC
TRBJ1-2 | TRBV10-3 | NA | NA | CASSYERVFGYTF | TGTGCCAGCAGTTACGAGAGAGTCTTTGGCTACACCTTC
TRBJ1-1 | TRBV2 | NA | NA | CASRRTTGRTEAFF | TGTGCCAGCAGGAGAACTACAGGGCGCACTGAAGCTTTCTTT
TRBJ1-1 | TRBV25-1 | NA | once | CASSAPSVMNTEAFF | TGTGCCAGCAGTGCCCCCTCAGTGATGAACACTGAAGCTTTCTTT
TRBJ2-3 | TRBV4-3 | NA | NA | CASSPGVSTDTQYF | TGCGCCAGCAGCCCGGGGGTAAGCACAGATACGCAGTATTTT
TRBJ1-1 | TRBV10-3 | NA | NA | CAISAADSRAFF | TGTGCCATCAGTGCCGCTGACAGCAGAGCTTTCTTT
TRBJ2-3 | TRBV6-4 | TRBD1 | NA | CASSETGVTDTQYF | TGTGCCAGCAGCGAAACAGGGGTCACAGATACGCAGTATTTT
TRBJ2-3 | TRBV7-9 | TRBD1 | NA | CASSPLVGGRGLGTDTQYF | TGTGCCAGCAGCCCCTTAGTGGGGGGCAGGGGGCTGGGCACAGATACGCAGTATTTT
TRBJ2-3 | TRBV2 | TRBD1 | NA | CASRAQGAGDTQYF | TGTGCCAGCAGGGCTCAGGGGGCCGGAGATACGCAGTATTTT
TRBJ1-1 | TRBV6-5 | NA | NA | CASSYSPTANTEAFF | TGTGCCAGCAGTTACTCGCCGACAGCTAACACTGAAGCTTTCTTT
TRBJ2-1 | TRBV20-1 | NA | NA | CSARSPDEQFF | TGCAGTGCTAGATCCCCCGATGAGCAGTTCTTC
TRBJ1-3 | TRBV7-9 | TRBD1 | NA | CASSPQGAAGNTIYF | TGTGCCAGCAGCCCGCAGGGGGCTGCGGGAAACACCATATATTTT
TRBJ2-7 | TRBV9 | NA | NA | CASSVGYEQYF | TGTGCCAGCAGCGTCGGCTACGAGCAGTACTTC
TRBJ1-5 | TRBV18 | TRBD1 | NA | CASSPRQGRQPQHF | TGTGCCAGCTCACCGCGACAGGGACGGCAGCCCCAGCATTTT
TRBJ2-1 | TRBV19 | NA | NA | CASNQGLNEQFF | TGTGCCAGTAACCAGGGGTTGAATGAGCAGTTCTTC
TRBJ1-1 | TRBV2 | NA | NA | CASSIGGGLTEAFF | TGTGCCAGCAGCATCGGTGGGGGGTTAACTGAAGCTTTCTTT
TRBJ1-1 | TRBV5-1 | NA | NA | CASSVMVVGTEAFF | TGCGCCAGCAGCGTGATGGTAGTCGGCACTGAAGCTTTCTTT
TRBJ1-2 | TRBV7-2 | TRBD1 | NA | CASSVTGIDYGYTF | TGTGCCAGCAGCGTGACAGGGATCGACTATGGCTACACCTTC
TRBJ1-1 | TRBV14 | NA | NA | CASSPRGGTEAFF | TGTGCCAGCAGCCCCCGGGGGGGCACTGAAGCTTTCTTT
TRBJ2-3 | TRBV4-3 | TRBD2 | NA | CASSQATLAGGADTQYF | TGCGCCAGCAGCCAGGCCACCCTAGCGGGGGGTGCAGATACGCAGTATTTT
TRBJ2-4 | TRBV6-5 | TRBD1 | few | CASPDRMKNIQYF | TGTGCTAGCCCGGACAGGATGAAAAACATTCAGTACTTC
TRBJ2-3 | TRBV9 | NA | NA | CASSVAPRDTQYF | TGTGCCAGCAGCGTAGCCCCTAGAGATACGCAGTATTTT
TRBJ1-1 | TRBV9 | NA | NA | CASSVAGRETEAFF | TGTGCCAGCAGCGTAGCTGGTAGGGAGACTGAAGCTTTCTTT
TRBJ2-7 | TRBV19 | TRBD2 | NA | CASGLAGGPGEQYF | TGTGCCAGTGGGCTAGCGGGAGGGCCTGGCGAGCAGTACTTC
TRBJ2-7 | TRBV4-1 | TRBD1 | NA | CASSRSGDRVSSYEQYF | TGCGCCAGCAGTCGCTCCGGGGACAGGGTGAGCTCCTACGAGCAGTACTTC
TRBJ2-3 | TRBV5-1 | TRBD1 | NA | CASSGTGPTDTQYF | TGCGCCAGCAGCGGGACAGGGCCCACAGATACGCAGTATTTT
TRBJ1-3 | TRBV10-3 | NA | NA | CAISLRDTKSSGNTIYF | TGTGCCATCAGTTTACGGGACACCAAGAGCTCTGGAAACACCATATATTTT
TRBJ2-1 | TRBV10-2 | NA | NA | CASSDPGSYNEQFF | TGCGCCAGCAGTGACCCCGGGAGCTACAATGAGCAGTTCTTC
TRBJ2-1 | TRBV5-1 | NA | NA | CASSFGTFEQFF | TGCGCCAGCAGCTTCGGGACTTTTGAGCAGTTCTTC
TRBJ2-1 | TRBV5-6 | NA | NA | CASSTSIPAGYSYNEQFF | TGTGCCAGCAGCACCTCGATCCCGGCGGGATACTCCTACAATGAGCAGTTCTTC
TRBJ1-2 | TRBV5-6 | TRBD1 | NA | CASSVSWTGWGGYTF | TGTGCCAGCAGCGTCTCCTGGACAGGGTGGGGTGGCTACACCTTC
TRBJ1-1 | TRBV5-1 | NA | NA | CASSLRRSNTEAFF | TGCGCCAGCAGCTTGAGGAGGTCGAACACTGAAGCTTTCTTT
TRBJ1-1 | TRBV19 | NA | NA | CASRTPREMNTEAFF | TGTGCCAGTAGGACCCCCCGGGAGATGAACACTGAAGCTTTCTTT
TRBJ2-1 | TRBV27 | TRBD2 | NA | CASSPRAPSVSGGYNEQFF | TGTGCCAGCAGTCCCCGAGCCCCCTCAGTTAGCGGGGGGTACAATGAGCAGTTCTTC
TRBJ1-1 | TRBV7-9 | TRBD1 | NA | CASSPRQGAEAFF | TGTGCCAGCAGCCCTCGACAGGGGGCTGAAGCTTTCTTT